The 10 T cell receptor beta chains below come from one sample, sequenced in a study (dated by TCRdb to 2015 to 2016). Receptor amplification or capture employed RT-PCR. Reads for this sample came from an Illumina MiSeq. The raw public reads went through TCRdb reprocessing: fastp at Q25, MiXCR clone calling, in-frame beta chains kept. All rows with the same CDR3 protein become a single entry with the most common DNA and genes. Here the sample has about 700,000 distinct CDR3 sequences; 14% occur a single time. Jointly, the top ten make up 3% to 4.5% of the sample. Source material: memory CD4+ T cells from blood. The receptors shown here come from a female donor in good health, serving as a healthy control.

J is TRBJ2-3 and V is TRBV7-6; D ambiguous. The V end lost 5 bases, the J end lost 10 bases, and 13 bases lay between the germline ends. The CDR3 length is 12 residues. CDR1 is SGHVS, CDR2 FNYEAQ, per germline. Here the CDR3 reads CASSAPTLPQYF. The CDR3, as DNA: TGTGCCAGCAGCGCCCCTACGTTGCCGCAGTATTTT. Full variable domain (remainder filled in from reference TRBV7-6 and TRBJ2-3): GAGVSQSPRYKVTKRGQDVALRCDPISGHVSLYWYRQALGQGPEFLTYFNYEAQQDKSGLPNDRFSAERPEGSISTLTIQRTEQRDSAMYRCASSAPTLPQYFGPGTRLTVL.

In this sample, this clonotype turned up many times. The chain recombines TRBV27 with TRBJ1-1; D unresolved. The CDR3 consists of 15 residues. Germline CDR1 MNHEY, CDR2 SMNVEV (reference sequence). Between the trimmed V and J ends, which lost 6 bases and 3 bases, there was a span of 17 bases. The CDR3 reads CASSSAKGYDTEAFF. The CDR3 DNA reads TGTGCCAGCAGCTCCGCCAAAGGGTACGACACTGAAGCTTTCTTT.

This clonotype was seen at least ten times. The chain employs TRBV7-2 and TRBJ1-1; D uncertain. Germline CDR1 and CDR2: SGHTA and FQGNSA. Trimming removed 2 bases from V and 8 bases from J, with 6 bases in between. The CDR3 extends over 11 amino acids. The CDR3 is CASSLTAEAFF. The DNA for the CDR3 is TGTGCCAGCAGCTTAACAGCAGAAGCTTTCTTT.

This clonotype was picked up a small number of times. The rearrangement uses TRBV20-1 and TRBJ2-5; TRBD1 aligns across 9 bases. The V and J ends lost 5 bases and 5 bases, in that order; junction bases with no gene match: 9. The length of the CDR3 is 14 residues. Germline V gene data show CDR1 as DFQATT and CDR2 as SNEGSKA (reference sequence). Here the CDR3 DNA reads TGCAGTGCTCGCGACAGGGGGGGATCGGAGACCCAGTACTTC. This sequence encodes CSARDRGGSETQYF.

The sample holds many counts of this clonotype. The chain is built from TRBV29-1 and TRBJ1-3, with TRBD1 matching over 7 bases. The CDR3 spans 14 residues. Germline V gene lookup returns CDR1 SQVTM and CDR2 ANQGSEA. V lost 3 bases, J lost 4 bases, and 6 bases stayed unmatched. This chain's CDR3 is CSVDRGVGGNTIYF. CDR3 sequence (DNA): TGCAGCGTTGACAGGGGGGTCGGAGGAAACACCATATATTTT.

In its sample, this clonotype was seen a few times. V gene TRBV20-1 combines with J gene TRBJ2-1; 7 bases map to TRBD2. Germline trimming cut 5 bases from V and 9 bases from J; bases unmatched to any gene: 19. CDR3 length equals 16 residues. Germline V gene sequence: CDR1 DFQATT, CDR2 SNEGSKA (reference sequence). As DNA, the CDR3 is TGCAGTGCTCTCCCCGGCGGGAGTCTAGGCCGGGGTGAGCAGTTCTTC. This encodes CSALPGGSLGRGEQFF.

The rearrangement uses TRBV20-1 and TRBJ2-4, with TRBD2 identical over 8 bases. With 7 bases clipped from V and 3 bases from J, the junction kept 14 bases outside the gene matches. Germline V gene lookup returns CDR1 DFQATT and CDR2 SNEGSKA (reference sequence). The CDR3 sequence is 16 residues long. The CDR3 DNA is TGCAGTGTATATAGGGCCGGGAGGGCCGGCAAAAACATTCAGTACTTC. It specifies CSVYRAGRAGKNIQYF.

This clonotype was counted a few times. The chain couples TRBV7-2 to TRBJ2-7; D call uncertain. This CDR3 contains 13 residues. Germline V gene lookup returns CDR1 SGHTA and CDR2 FQGNSA. The germline V and J ends were trimmed by 1 base and 3 bases, with 7 bases remaining between them. CDR3 sequence reads: CASSLGEHYEQYF. The CDR3 nucleotides read TGTGCCAGCAGCTTAGGGGAACACTACGAGCAGTACTTC.

This rearrangement joins TRBV24-1 to TRBJ2-7, with D hard to call. V lost 1 base and J lost 6, with 9 bases in between. Germline V gene data show CDR1 as KGHDR and CDR2 as SFDVKD. This CDR3 is 13 amino acids long. The CDR3 DNA is TGTGCCACCAGTGATTTTTGGGAAGGCGAGCAGTACTTC. Translation: CATSDFWEGEQYF.

This clonotype occurred a few times. The chain has TRBV5-4 and TRBJ2-1; TRBD2 matches 10 bases. Germline CDR1 is SGHNT and CDR2 is YYREEE (reference sequence). J gave up 8 bases and V 3 bases, and 11 bases lay outside the gene matches. The CDR3 totals 16 residues. CDR3 region: CASSSPSGRYLHEQFF. The CDR3 DNA reads as TGTGCCAGCAGCTCGCCTAGCGGGAGATACCTACATGAGCAGTTCTTC.